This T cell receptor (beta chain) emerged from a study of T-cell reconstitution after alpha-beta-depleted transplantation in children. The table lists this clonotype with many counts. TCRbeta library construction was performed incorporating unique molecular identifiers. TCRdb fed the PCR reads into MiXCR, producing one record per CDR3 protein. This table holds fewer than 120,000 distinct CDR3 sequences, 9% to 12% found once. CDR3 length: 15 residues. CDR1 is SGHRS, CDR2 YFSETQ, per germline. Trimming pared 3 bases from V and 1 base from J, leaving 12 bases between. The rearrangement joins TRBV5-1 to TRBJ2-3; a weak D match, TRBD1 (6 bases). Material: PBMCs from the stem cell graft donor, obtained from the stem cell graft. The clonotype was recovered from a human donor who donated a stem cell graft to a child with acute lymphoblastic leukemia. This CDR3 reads CASSSGTIGTDTQYF. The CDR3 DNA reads TGCGCCAGCAGCTCCGGGACAATAGGCACAGATACGCAGTATTTT.